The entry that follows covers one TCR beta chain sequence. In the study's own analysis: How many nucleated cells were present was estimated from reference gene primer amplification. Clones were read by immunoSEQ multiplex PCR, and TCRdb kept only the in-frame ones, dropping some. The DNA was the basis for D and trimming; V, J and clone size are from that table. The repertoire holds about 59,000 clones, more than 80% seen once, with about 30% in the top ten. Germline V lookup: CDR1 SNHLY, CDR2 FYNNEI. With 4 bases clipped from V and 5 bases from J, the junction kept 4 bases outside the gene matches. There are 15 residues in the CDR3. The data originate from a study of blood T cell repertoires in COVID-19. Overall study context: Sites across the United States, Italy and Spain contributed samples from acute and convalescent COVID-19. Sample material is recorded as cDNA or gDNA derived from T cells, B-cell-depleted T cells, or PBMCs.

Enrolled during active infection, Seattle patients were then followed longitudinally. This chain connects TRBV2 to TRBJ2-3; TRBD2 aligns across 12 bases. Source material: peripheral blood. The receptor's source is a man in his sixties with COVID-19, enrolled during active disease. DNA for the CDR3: TGTGCCAGCAGTGTCGGGGGACTAGCGGGAGATACGCAGTATTTT. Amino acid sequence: CASSVGGLAGDTQYF.